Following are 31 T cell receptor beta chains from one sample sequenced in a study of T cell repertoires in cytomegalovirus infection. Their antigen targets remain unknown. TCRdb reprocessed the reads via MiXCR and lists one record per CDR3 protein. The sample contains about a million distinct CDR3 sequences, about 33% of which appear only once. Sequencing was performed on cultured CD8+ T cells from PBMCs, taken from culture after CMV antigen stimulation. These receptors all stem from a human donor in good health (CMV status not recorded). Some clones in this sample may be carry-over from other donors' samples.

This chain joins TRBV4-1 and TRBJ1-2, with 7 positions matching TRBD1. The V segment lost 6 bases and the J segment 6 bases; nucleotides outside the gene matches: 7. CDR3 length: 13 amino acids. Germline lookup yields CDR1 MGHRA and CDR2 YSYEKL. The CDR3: CASRQTGADGYTF. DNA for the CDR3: TGCGCCAGCAGACAAACAGGGGCGGATGGCTACACCTTC.

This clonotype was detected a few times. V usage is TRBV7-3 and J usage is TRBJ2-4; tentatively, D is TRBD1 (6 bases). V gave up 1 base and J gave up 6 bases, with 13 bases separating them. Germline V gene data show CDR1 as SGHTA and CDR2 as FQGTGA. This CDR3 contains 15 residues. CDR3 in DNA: TGTGCCAGCAGCTTAAAGGAAACAGGGAGAAACATTCAGTACTTC. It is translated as CASSLKETGRNIQYF.

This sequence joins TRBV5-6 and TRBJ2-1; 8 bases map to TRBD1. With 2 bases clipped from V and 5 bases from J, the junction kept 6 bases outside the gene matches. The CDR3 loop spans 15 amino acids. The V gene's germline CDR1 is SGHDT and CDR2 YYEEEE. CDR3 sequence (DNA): TGTGCCAGCAGCTTCAGGGGGCGGCAGGACAATGAGCAGTTCTTC. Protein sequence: CASSFRGRQDNEQFF.

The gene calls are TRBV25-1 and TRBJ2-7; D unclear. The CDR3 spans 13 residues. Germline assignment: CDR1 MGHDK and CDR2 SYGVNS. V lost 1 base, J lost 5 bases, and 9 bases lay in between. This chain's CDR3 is CASSEFWAHEQYF. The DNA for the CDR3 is TGTGCCAGCAGTGAATTCTGGGCACACGAGCAGTACTTC.

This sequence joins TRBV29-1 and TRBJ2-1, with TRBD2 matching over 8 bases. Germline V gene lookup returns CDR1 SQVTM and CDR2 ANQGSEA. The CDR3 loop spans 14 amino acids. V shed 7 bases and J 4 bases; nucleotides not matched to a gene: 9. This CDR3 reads CSGAGAPTYNEQFF. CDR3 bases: TGCAGCGGAGCGGGGGCCCCAACATACAATGAGCAGTTCTTC.

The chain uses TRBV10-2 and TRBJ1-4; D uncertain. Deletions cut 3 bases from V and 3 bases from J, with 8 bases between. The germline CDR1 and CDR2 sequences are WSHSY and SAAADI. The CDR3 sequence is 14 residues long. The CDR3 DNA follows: TGCGCCAGCAGTGAATACGGGTCTAATGAAAAACTGTTTTTT. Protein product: CASSEYGSNEKLFF.

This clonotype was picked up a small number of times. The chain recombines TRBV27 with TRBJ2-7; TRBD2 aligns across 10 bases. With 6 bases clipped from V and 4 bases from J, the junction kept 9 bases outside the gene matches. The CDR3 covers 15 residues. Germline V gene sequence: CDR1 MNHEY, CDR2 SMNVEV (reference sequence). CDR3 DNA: TGTGCCAGCAGCCGAGGAGCGGGGGGGCCTTACGAGCAGTACTTC. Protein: CASSRGAGGPYEQYF.

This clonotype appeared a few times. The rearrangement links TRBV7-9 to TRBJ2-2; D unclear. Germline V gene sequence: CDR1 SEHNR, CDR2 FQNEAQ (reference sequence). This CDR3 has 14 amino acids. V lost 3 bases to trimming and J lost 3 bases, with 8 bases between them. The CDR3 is CASSLVGYTGELFF. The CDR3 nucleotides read TGTGCCAGCAGCTTGGTAGGATACACCGGGGAGCTGTTTTTT.

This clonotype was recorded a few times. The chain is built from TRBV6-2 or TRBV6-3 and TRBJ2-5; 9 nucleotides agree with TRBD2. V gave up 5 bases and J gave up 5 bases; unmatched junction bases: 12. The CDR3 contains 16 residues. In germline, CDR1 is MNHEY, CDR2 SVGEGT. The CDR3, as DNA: TGTGCCAGCAGTGCATCACTGGCGGGGGGGCCGGAGACCCAGTACTTC. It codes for CASSASLAGGPETQYF.

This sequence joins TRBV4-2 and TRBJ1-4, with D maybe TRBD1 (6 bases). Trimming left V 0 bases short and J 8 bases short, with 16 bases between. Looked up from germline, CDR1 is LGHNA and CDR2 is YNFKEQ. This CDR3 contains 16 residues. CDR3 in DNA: TGTGCCAGCAGCCAAGAAATGGCAGGGGAAGGCGAAAAACTGTTTTTT. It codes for CASSQEMAGEGEKLFF.

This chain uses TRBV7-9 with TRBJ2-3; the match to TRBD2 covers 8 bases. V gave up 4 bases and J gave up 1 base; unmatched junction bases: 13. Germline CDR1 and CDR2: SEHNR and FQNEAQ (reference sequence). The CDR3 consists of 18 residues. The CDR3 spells CASSSVVGRGGRTDTQYF. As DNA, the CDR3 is TGTGCCAGCAGCTCAGTGGTGGGTCGGGGGGGCCGCACAGATACGCAGTATTTT.

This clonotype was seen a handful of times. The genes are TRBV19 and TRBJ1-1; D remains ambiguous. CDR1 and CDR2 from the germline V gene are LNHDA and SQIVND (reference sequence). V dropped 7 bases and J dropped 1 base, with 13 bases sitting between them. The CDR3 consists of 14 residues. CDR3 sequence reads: CASNVKDGNTEAFF. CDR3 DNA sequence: TGTGCCAGTAATGTTAAGGACGGGAACACTGAAGCTTTCTTT.

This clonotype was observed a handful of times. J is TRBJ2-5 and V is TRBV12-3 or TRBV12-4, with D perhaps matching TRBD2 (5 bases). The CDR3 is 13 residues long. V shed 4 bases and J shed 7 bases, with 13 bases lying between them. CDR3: CASSSSLARTQYF. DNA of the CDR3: TGTGCCAGCAGTTCTAGCCTCGCCCGGACCCAGTACTTC.

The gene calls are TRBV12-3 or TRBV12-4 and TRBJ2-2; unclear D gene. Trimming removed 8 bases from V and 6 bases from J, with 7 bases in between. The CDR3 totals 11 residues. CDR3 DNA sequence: TGTGCCAGCCTTTGGGCCGGGGAGCTGTTTTTT. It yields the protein CASLWAGELFF.

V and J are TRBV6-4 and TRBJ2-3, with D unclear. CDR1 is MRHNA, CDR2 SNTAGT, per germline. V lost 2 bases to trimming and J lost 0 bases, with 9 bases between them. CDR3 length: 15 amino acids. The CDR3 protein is CASSDDFSSTDTQYF. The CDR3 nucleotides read TGTGCCAGCAGTGACGACTTCTCTAGCACAGATACGCAGTATTTT.

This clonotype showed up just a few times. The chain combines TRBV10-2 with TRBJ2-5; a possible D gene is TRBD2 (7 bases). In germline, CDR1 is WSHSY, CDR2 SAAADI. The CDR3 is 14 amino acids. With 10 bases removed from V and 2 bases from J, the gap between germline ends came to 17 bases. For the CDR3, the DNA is TGCGCCACACGGCGCGGGGGCGTTCAAGAGACCCAGTACTTC. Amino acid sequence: CATRRGGVQETQYF.

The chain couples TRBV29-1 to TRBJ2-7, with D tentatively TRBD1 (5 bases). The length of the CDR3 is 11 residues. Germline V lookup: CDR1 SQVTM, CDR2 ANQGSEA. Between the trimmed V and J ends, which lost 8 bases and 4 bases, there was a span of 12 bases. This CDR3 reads CSYRAGYEQYF. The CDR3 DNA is TGCAGCTATAGGGCAGGGTACGAGCAGTACTTC.

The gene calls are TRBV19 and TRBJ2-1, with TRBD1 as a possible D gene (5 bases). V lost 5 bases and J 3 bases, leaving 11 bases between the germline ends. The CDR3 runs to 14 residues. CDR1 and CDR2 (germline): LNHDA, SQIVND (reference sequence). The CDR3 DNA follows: TGTGCCAGTAGTGGGGCAGTATACTACAATGAGCAGTTCTTC. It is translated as CASSGAVYYNEQFF.

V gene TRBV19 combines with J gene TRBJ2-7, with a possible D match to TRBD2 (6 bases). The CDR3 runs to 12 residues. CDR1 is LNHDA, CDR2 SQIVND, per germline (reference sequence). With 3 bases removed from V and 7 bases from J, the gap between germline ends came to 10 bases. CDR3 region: CASSIRGSEQYF. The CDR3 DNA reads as TGTGCCAGTAGTATCCGGGGGAGTGAGCAGTACTTC.

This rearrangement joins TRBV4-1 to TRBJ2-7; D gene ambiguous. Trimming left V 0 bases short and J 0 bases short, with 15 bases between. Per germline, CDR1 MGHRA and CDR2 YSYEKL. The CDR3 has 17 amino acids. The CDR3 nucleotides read TGCGCCAGCAGCCAAGATTCTAACATCCTAAACTCCTACGAGCAGTACGTC. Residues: CASSQDSNILNSYEQYV.

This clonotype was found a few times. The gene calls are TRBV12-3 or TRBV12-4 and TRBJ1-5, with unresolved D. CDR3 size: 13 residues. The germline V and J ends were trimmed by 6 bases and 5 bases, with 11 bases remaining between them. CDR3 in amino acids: CASSAPRDQPQHF. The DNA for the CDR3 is TGTGCCAGCAGCGCACCGAGGGATCAGCCCCAGCATTTT.

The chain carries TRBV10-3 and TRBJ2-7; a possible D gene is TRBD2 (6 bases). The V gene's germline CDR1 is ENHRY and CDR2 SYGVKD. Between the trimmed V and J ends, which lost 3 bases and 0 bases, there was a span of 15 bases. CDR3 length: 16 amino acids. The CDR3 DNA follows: TGTGCCATCAGTGATGTGCGACGGGGGAACTCCTACGAGCAGTACTTC. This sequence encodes CAISDVRRGNSYEQYF.

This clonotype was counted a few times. The CDR3 is CASRFPLGTQGETQYF. In DNA, the CDR3 is TGTGCCAGCAGGTTTCCCTTGGGGACACAGGGGGAGACCCAGTACTTC. The rearrangement uses TRBV28 and TRBJ2-5; TRBD1 aligns across 7 bases. Losses at the gene ends were 6 bases for V and 5 bases for J; bases not matched to a gene: 15. This CDR3 spans 16 amino acids. From germline, CDR1 is MDHEN and CDR2 SYDVKM.

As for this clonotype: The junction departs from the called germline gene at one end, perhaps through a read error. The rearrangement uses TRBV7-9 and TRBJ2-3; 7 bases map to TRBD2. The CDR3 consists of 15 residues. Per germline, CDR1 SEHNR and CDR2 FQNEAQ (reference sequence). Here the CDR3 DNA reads TGTGCCAGCAGCTTACCCAGACTAGCAACAGATATGCAGTATTTT. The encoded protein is CASSLPRLATDMQYF.

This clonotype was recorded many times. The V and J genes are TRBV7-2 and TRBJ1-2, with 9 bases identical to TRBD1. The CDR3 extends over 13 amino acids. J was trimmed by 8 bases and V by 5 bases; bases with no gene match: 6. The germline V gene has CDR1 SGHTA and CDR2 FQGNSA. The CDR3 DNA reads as TGTGCCAGCAGCGGGACAGGGAAGGAAGGCTACACCTTC. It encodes CASSGTGKEGYTF.

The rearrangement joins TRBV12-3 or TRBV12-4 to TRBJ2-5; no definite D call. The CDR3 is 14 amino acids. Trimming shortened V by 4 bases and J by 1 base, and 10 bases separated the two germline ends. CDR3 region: CASSSQLGQETQYF. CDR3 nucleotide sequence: TGTGCCAGCAGTTCACAACTCGGCCAAGAGACCCAGTACTTC.

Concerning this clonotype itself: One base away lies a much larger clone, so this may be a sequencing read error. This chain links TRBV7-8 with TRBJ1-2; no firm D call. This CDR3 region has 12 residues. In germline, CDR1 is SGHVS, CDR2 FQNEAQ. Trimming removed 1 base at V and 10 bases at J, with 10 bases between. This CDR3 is CASSLDLNDYTF. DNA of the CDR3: TGTGCCAGCAGCTTAGACCTCAATGACTACACCTTC.

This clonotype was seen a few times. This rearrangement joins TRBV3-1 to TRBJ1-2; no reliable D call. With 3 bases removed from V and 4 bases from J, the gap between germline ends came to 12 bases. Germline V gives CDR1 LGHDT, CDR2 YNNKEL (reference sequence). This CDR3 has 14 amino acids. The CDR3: CASSQVQETYGYTF. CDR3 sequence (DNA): TGTGCCAGCAGCCAGGTTCAGGAGACCTATGGCTACACCTTC.

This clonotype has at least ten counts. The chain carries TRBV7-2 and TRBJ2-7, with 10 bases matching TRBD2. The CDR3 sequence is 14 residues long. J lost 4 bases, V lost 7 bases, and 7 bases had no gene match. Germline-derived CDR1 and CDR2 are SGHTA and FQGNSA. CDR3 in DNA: TGTGCCAGCACCTTTAGCGGGGGGAAATACGAGCAGTACTTC. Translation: CASTFSGGKYEQYF.

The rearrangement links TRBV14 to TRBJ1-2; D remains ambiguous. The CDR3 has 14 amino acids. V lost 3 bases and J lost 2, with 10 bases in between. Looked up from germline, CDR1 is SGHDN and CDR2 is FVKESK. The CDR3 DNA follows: TGTGCCAGCAGCCAGCACAGCCGGAACTATGGCTACACCTTC. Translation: CASSQHSRNYGYTF.

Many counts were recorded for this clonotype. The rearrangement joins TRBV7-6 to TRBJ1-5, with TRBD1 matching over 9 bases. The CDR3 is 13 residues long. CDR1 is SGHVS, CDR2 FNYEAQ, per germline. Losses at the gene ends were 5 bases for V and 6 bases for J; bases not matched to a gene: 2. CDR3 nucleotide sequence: TGTGCCAGCAGCCTGGGACAGGGTCAGCCCCAGCATTTT. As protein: CASSLGQGQPQHF.